The next 25 T cell receptor beta chains were all read from a single sample in a study of beta chain features in type 1 diabetes. Overall study findings and caveats: Shortening that was moderate but significant affected the TCRB CDR3s of Type 1 diabetes patients in all four CD4+ subsets.

The authors reverse transcribed all of the isolated RNA, so sequencing captured expressed TCRB transcripts. Data came from immunoSEQ multiplex PCR; TCRdb stores just in-frame clones and leaves some out. Of 50,000 to 65,000 clones listed, under 45% were seen once; the top ten hold less than 1.5%. These TCRs are of unknown antigen specificity. Input material: Tregs from blood. These receptor sequences come from a man aged 30-40 years with type 1 diabetes.

This clone turned up a few times. The chain recombines TRBV9 with TRBJ1-6; TRBD1 matches 8 bases. This CDR3 comprises 16 residues. After removal of 3 bases from V and 6 bases from J, the junction contained 8 bases not matched to a gene. CDR1 SGDLS and CDR2 YYNGEE come from the germline V gene. In DNA form, the CDR3 reads TGTGCCAGCAGCGCCCCGACAGGGGAGTTTAATTCACCCCTCCACTTT. This codes for CASSAPTGEFNSPLHF.

The chain has TRBV9 and TRBJ1-4; the match to TRBD1 covers 7 bases. V shed 0 bases, J shed 6 bases, and the junction held 5 bases outside the gene matches. Germline CDR1 reads SGDLS; CDR2 reads YYNGEE. This CDR3 has 15 amino acids. The CDR3: CASSVAVGGDEKLFF. CDR3 DNA: TGTGCCAGCAGCGTAGCAGTAGGGGGCGATGAAAAACTGTTTTTT. The complete variable domain, with remaining parts taken from reference TRBV9 and TRBJ1-4, reads DSGVTQTPKHLITATGQRVTLRCSPRSGDLSVYWYQQSLDQGLQFLIQYYNGEERAKGNILERFSAQQFPDLHSELNLSSLELGDSALYFCASSVAVGGDEKLFFGSGTQLSVL.

The V and J genes are TRBV4-1 and TRBJ2-5; D remains ambiguous. This CDR3 has 13 amino acids. The germline CDR1 and CDR2 sequences are MGHRA and YSYEKL. V gave up 4 bases and J gave up 5 bases, with 11 bases separating them. CDR3 sequence (DNA): TGCGCCAGCAGCCCTATAATCGAGGAGACCCAGTACTTC. This sequence encodes CASSPIIEETQYF.

This chain connects TRBV7-3 to TRBJ2-1; D perhaps matches TRBD2 (6 bases). From germline, CDR1 is SGHTA and CDR2 FQGTGA. Trimming stripped 4 bases from V and 9 bases from J, with 13 bases between. CDR3 length: 13 amino acids. CDR3 bases: TGTGCCAGCAGCTCCGCGGGGAGCACTGAGCAGTTCTTC. The encoded protein is CASSSAGSTEQFF.

The chain joins TRBV11-1 to TRBJ2-3, with unresolved D. Germline values: CDR1 SGHAT, CDR2 FQDESV (reference sequence). The CDR3 loop spans 14 amino acids. Trimming cost V 2 bases and J 4 bases, with 10 bases left between them. The CDR3 DNA sequence: TGTGCCAGCAGCTTACTAAGTCTCGCAGATACGCAGTATTTT. This translates into CASSLLSLADTQYF.

This clone was counted a few times. The chain couples TRBV13 to TRBJ2-5; no reliable D call. This CDR3 has 13 amino acids. Per the germline V gene, CDR1 is PRHDT and CDR2 is FYEKMQ (reference sequence). V shed 0 bases and J shed 3 bases, with 5 bases lying between them. CDR3 sequence reads: CASSLGQKETQYF. The CDR3 nucleotides are TGTGCCAGCAGCTTAGGACAGAAAGAGACCCAGTACTTC.

This clone has just a few counts. V is TRBV29-1 and J is TRBJ1-3; D ambiguous. The CDR3 length is 13 residues. Germline V gene lookup returns CDR1 SQVTM and CDR2 ANQGSEA. V gave up 2 bases and J gave up 0 bases, with 5 bases separating them. CDR3 sequence: CSVETNSGNTIYF. The DNA for the CDR3 is TGCAGCGTTGAAACTAACTCTGGAAACACCATATATTTT.

This sequence joins TRBV28 and TRBJ1-5; 8 bases line up with TRBD1. CDR1 and CDR2 from the germline V gene are MDHEN and SYDVKM. Losses at the gene ends were 6 bases for V and 7 bases for J; bases not matched to a gene: 8. The CDR3 contains 14 residues. The CDR3 coding sequence is TGTGCCAGCAGGTCGGGACAGGACGGACAGCCCCAGCATTTT. Protein product: CASRSGQDGQPQHF.

This clone came up a few times. V usage is TRBV6-5 and J usage is TRBJ1-5, with TRBD1 as a possible D gene (5 bases). CDR3 length equals 13 residues. The germline V gene has CDR1 MNHEY and CDR2 SVGAGI. V was trimmed by 5 bases and J by 8 bases, leaving 13 bases between them. The CDR3 spells CASSPLGGEPQHF. As DNA, the CDR3 is TGTGCCAGCAGTCCGTTAGGAGGGGAGCCCCAGCATTTT.

V usage is TRBV7-8 and J usage is TRBJ1-2; no definite D call. V lost 2 bases and J 0 bases, leaving 4 bases between the germline ends. This CDR3 region has 13 residues. The germline V gene encodes CDR1 SGHVS and CDR2 FQNEAQ. CDR3 sequence reads: CASSLTANYGYTF. For the CDR3, the DNA is TGTGCCAGCAGCTTAACAGCTAACTATGGCTACACCTTC.

The chain recombines TRBV5-4 with TRBJ2-3; D is ambiguous. The CDR3 covers 13 residues. Looked up from germline, CDR1 is SGHNT and CDR2 is YYREEE (reference sequence). V lost 4 bases and J 2 bases, leaving 8 bases between the germline ends. This CDR3 reads CASSLFVTDTQYF. The CDR3 nucleotides read TGTGCCAGCAGCCTGTTCGTCACAGATACGCAGTATTTT.

This clone showed up just a few times. The J gene is TRBJ1-3, the V gene TRBV30; D gene uncertain. This CDR3 region has 13 residues. V gave up 4 bases and J gave up 4 bases, with 11 bases separating them. The germline CDR1 and CDR2 sequences are GTSNPN and SVGIG (reference sequence). Here the CDR3 DNA reads TGTGCCTGGACACAGACGGGAGGAAACACCATATATTTT. Translating gives CAWTQTGGNTIYF. Drawing the rest from reference TRBV30 and TRBJ1-3, the complete variable domain is SQTIHQWPATLVQPVGSPLSLECTVEGTSNPNLYWYRQAAGRGLQLLFYSVGIGQISSEVPQNLSASRPQDRQFILSSKKLLLSDSGFYLCAWTQTGGNTIYFGEGSWLTVV.

The CDR3 coding sequence is TGCAGCGTTTACAGCTACAATGAGCAGTTCTTC. Protein sequence: CSVYSYNEQFF. This chain connects TRBV29-1 to TRBJ2-1; D is ambiguous. The germline V gene encodes CDR1 SQVTM and CDR2 ANQGSEA. The CDR3 length is 11 residues. V was shortened by 5 bases and J by 3 bases, with 5 bases between the two germline ends.

This clone was seen a few times. This CDR3 is CASSLLAGGQDEQFF. DNA for the CDR3: TGCGCCAGCAGCTTACTAGCGGGGGGCCAGGATGAGCAGTTCTTC. The chain links TRBV5-1 to TRBJ2-1; TRBD2 matches 12 bases. The CDR3 loop spans 15 amino acids. The J segment lost 8 bases and the V segment lost 2 bases, leaving 5 bases of the junction unmatched. CDR1 and CDR2 from the germline V gene are SGHRS and YFSETQ.

The chain links TRBV27 to TRBJ1-1, with 7 bases identical to TRBD1. The J segment lost 5 bases and the V segment lost 4 bases, leaving 7 bases of the junction unmatched. CDR3 length: 14 residues. The V gene's germline CDR1 is MNHEY and CDR2 SMNVEV (reference sequence). CDR3 loop: CASSSGQYKTEAFF. The CDR3 nucleotides read TGTGCCAGCAGTTCGGGACAGTACAAGACTGAAGCTTTCTTT.

The V gene is TRBV5-1, the J gene TRBJ1-6; D call uncertain. V lost 3 bases and J lost 9, with 16 bases in between. CDR3 size: 15 residues. Germline CDR1 is SGHRS and CDR2 is YFSETQ. The CDR3 loop reads CASSSSRIRSSPLHF. The CDR3 nucleotides are TGCGCCAGCAGCTCTTCGAGAATTAGGAGTTCACCCCTCCACTTT. The full variable domain, completed using reference TRBV5-1 and TRBJ1-6, is KAGVTQTPRYLIKTRGQQVTLSCSPISGHRSVSWYQQTPGQGLQFLFEYFSETQRNKGNFPGRFSGRQFSNSRSEMNVSTLELGDSALYLCASSSSRIRSSPLHFGNGTRLTVT.

The chain has TRBV28 and TRBJ2-7, with D tentatively TRBD1 (6 bases). Looked up from germline, CDR1 is MDHEN and CDR2 is SYDVKM. The CDR3 loop spans 16 amino acids. V lost 1 base and J lost 4, with 17 bases in between. CDR3 in amino acids: CASSLSGTRLFYEQYF. As DNA, the CDR3 is TGTGCCAGCAGTTTATCGGGGACACGGCTATTTTACGAGCAGTACTTC. Variable domain in full (rest from reference TRBV28 and TRBJ2-7): DVKVTQSSRYLVKRTGEKVFLECVQDMDHENMFWYRQDPGLGLRLIYFSYDVKMKEKGDIPEGYSVSREKKERFSLILESASTNQTSMYLCASSLSGTRLFYEQYFGPGTRLTVT.

The chain uses TRBV9 and TRBJ2-5; 8 bases align to TRBD2. After removal of 0 bases from V and 2 bases from J, the junction contained 9 bases not matched to a gene. The CDR3 totals 17 residues. CDR1 and CDR2 (germline): SGDLS, YYNGEE. The CDR3 sequence: CASSVAGGLLYQETQYF. CDR3 nucleotide sequence: TGTGCCAGCAGCGTAGCGGGAGGGCTACTGTATCAAGAGACCCAGTACTTC.

This clone was seen only a few times. The rearrangement links TRBV5-4 to TRBJ2-7; D unclear. Germline V gene lookup returns CDR1 SGHNT and CDR2 YYREEE (reference sequence). The CDR3 consists of 13 residues. Between the trimmed V and J ends, which lost 0 bases and 1 base, there was a span of 5 bases. The CDR3 protein is CASSLAGSYEQYF. CDR3 coding DNA: TGTGCCAGCAGCTTGGCCGGGTCCTACGAGCAGTACTTC.

The chain recombines TRBV27 with TRBJ2-1; D is possibly TRBD1 (5 bases). Germline CDR1 MNHEY, CDR2 SMNVEV (reference sequence). This CDR3 comprises 14 residues. V gave up 5 bases and J gave up 4 bases, with 12 bases separating them. Written as DNA, the CDR3 is TGTGCCAGCAGTACCTCCGACAGTTACAATGAGCAGTTCTTC. It yields the protein CASSTSDSYNEQFF.

This chain uses TRBV18 with TRBJ2-5; 12 bases are a match to TRBD2. The CDR3 runs to 16 residues. Germline lookup yields CDR1 KGHSH and CDR2 LQKENI. V lost 2 bases to trimming and J lost 4 bases; unmatched junction nucleotides: 5. For the CDR3, the DNA is TGTGCCAGCTCACCAAGACTAGCGGGAGATGGAGAGACCCAGTACTTC. This sequence encodes CASSPRLAGDGETQYF.

CDR3 sequence (DNA): TGTGCCAGCAGTCCAGGGACAGGGACTGGAAACACCATATATTTT. As protein: CASSPGTGTGNTIYF. V and J are TRBV7-9 and TRBJ1-3; 9 positions match TRBD1. Trimming at V came to 6 bases and at J to 2 bases, leaving 5 bases not matched to a gene. Per the germline V gene, CDR1 is SEHNR and CDR2 is FQNEAQ (reference sequence). This CDR3 region has 15 residues.

The chain joins TRBV18 to TRBJ2-3; maybe TRBD1 (5 bases). Germline values: CDR1 KGHSH, CDR2 LQKENI. The CDR3 is 16 amino acids. The V end was cut by 3 bases, the J end by 0 bases, with 13 bases between. CDR3 loop: CASSPQGYVSTDTQYF. The DNA of the CDR3 is TGTGCCAGCTCACCCCAGGGTTACGTGAGCACAGATACGCAGTATTTT.

The chain carries TRBV5-1 and TRBJ2-1; 10 nucleotides align to TRBD2. V lost 6 bases and J lost 4; bases outside the gene matches: 1. Germline CDR1 is SGHRS and CDR2 is YFSETQ. The CDR3 covers 13 residues. The CDR3 region has the DNA TGCGCCAGCAATAGCGGGGGGTACAATGAGCAGTTCTTC. Its protein product is CASNSGGYNEQFF.

This clone has just a few counts. The chain recombines TRBV5-1 with TRBJ2-7; TRBD2 matches at 11 bases. This CDR3 spans 15 amino acids. Unmatched junction bases numbered 5, after V lost 5 bases and J lost 1 base. Germline V gene sequence: CDR1 SGHRS, CDR2 YFSETQ. The CDR3 reads CASRPTSGKSYEQYF. CDR3 DNA: TGCGCCAGCAGACCGACTAGCGGGAAGTCCTACGAGCAGTACTTC.